Below, one TCR beta chain is given with its context. The sample comes from a study of blood T cell repertoires in COVID-19. About the research overall: The cDNA or gDNA used as material had been derived from T cells, B-cell-depleted T cells, or PBMCs.

Sequenced by immunoSEQ multiplex PCR; TCRdb stores in-frame clones only, minus some. This repertoire shows under 50,000 clones, roughly 88% found once; its top ten account for around 50%. The CDR3 spans 16 residues. V was trimmed by 5 bases and J by 0 bases, leaving 15 bases between them. The germline gives CDR1 SGHRS, CDR2 YFSETQ. J is TRBJ1-3 and V is TRBV5-1; possible D gene TRBD1, 5 bases. This TCR was recovered from a man between 65 and 79 years old with acute or convalescent COVID-19. The specimen was peripheral blood. CDR3 sequence reads: CASSIRGANSGNTIYF. CDR3 coding DNA: TGCGCCAGCAGTATAAGGGGCGCCAACTCTGGAAACACCATATATTTT.